The 28 T cell receptor beta chains listed next were all sequenced from one sample in a study of cytomegalovirus exposure and HLA in healthy donors (dated by TCRdb to 2015 to 2018). Receptors were amplified or captured by the immunoSEQ multiplex PCR assay. TCRdb stores this immuneACCESS table with in-frame sequences only. Part of the clones is absent; in the studies checked, under half of the shortfall reflects unresolved V genes, and no reason is known for the rest. This sample is represented by about 250,000 clones; roughly 89% of them were singletons. 2% to 3% of the sample rests with the top ten. The specimen sequenced was PBMCs. Receptors originate from a young man in good health and CMV-seronegative.

This clone came up a few times. The CDR3 is CASSLAGGFRPQHF. DNA for the CDR3: TGTGCCAGCAGTTTAGCAGGGGGCTTTCGGCCCCAGCATTTT. The chain carries TRBV28 and TRBJ1-5; TRBD1 matches at 8 bases. V lost 2 bases and J lost 9; bases outside the gene matches: 6. Germline assignment: CDR1 MDHEN and CDR2 SYDVKM. CDR3 size: 14 residues.

The rearrangement uses TRBV27 and TRBJ1-1; D possibly corresponds to TRBD1 (6 bases). Germline assignment: CDR1 MNHEY and CDR2 SMNVEV (reference sequence). The CDR3 totals 14 residues. Trimming left V 2 bases short and J 4 bases short, with 11 bases between. The CDR3 protein is CASSLNGQFTEAFF. CDR3 in DNA: TGTGCCAGCAGTTTAAACGGACAGTTCACTGAAGCTTTCTTT.

This clone appeared once. The V gene is TRBV27, the J gene TRBJ2-1; TRBD2 is a possible D gene (5 bases). Trimming took 2 bases from V and 4 from J, leaving 18 bases between them. Germline-derived CDR1 and CDR2 are MNHEY and SMNVEV (reference sequence). CDR3 length: 17 amino acids. CDR3 residues: CASSLGFEGGAYNEQFF. The DNA for the CDR3 is TGTGCCAGCAGTTTAGGGTTTGAGGGCGGAGCATACAATGAGCAGTTCTTC.

The chain has TRBV4-3 and TRBJ1-1, with unresolved D. The CDR3 has 15 residues. Trimming left V 3 bases short and J 5 bases short, with 16 bases between. The germline V gene has CDR1 LGHNA and CDR2 YSLEER. The CDR3 coding sequence is TGCGCCAGCAGCCACACCGAGACGGGTGTTACTGAAGCTTTCTTT. This gives the protein CASSHTETGVTEAFF.

V gene TRBV7-2 combines with J gene TRBJ1-5; TRBD1 aligns across 8 bases. Germline lookup yields CDR1 SGHTA and CDR2 FQGNSA. Germline trimming cut 4 bases from V and 6 bases from J; bases unmatched to any gene: 2. CDR3 size: 13 residues. The CDR3 spells CASSYDRGQPQHF. The CDR3 DNA sequence: TGTGCCAGCAGCTATGACAGGGGTCAGCCCCAGCATTTT.

This clone was detected only a few times. V usage is TRBV4-1 and J usage is TRBJ2-7; perhaps TRBD2 as D (6 bases). Germline CDR1 reads MGHRA; CDR2 reads YSYEKL. Trimming took off 1 base at V and 7 bases at J, with 11 bases between the two ends. The CDR3 has 13 amino acids. The CDR3 here is CASSQGRGWEQYF. The CDR3 nucleotides read TGCGCCAGCAGCCAAGGGAGGGGTTGGGAGCAGTACTTC.

The gene calls are TRBV5-1 and TRBJ1-2; a weak D match, TRBD1 (6 bases). Germline loops: CDR1 SGHRS, CDR2 YFSETQ. The CDR3 totals 16 residues. With 0 bases removed from V and 3 bases from J, the gap between germline ends came to 15 bases. The CDR3 sequence is CASSLASYRDDYGYTF. The CDR3 nucleotides are TGCGCCAGCAGCTTGGCCTCCTACAGGGACGACTATGGCTACACCTTC. Combining the CDR3 with reference TRBV5-1 and TRBJ1-2 gives the whole variable domain KAGVTQTPRYLIKTRGQQVTLSCSPISGHRSVSWYQQTPGQGLQFLFEYFSETQRNKGNFPGRFSGRQFSNSRSEMNVSTLELGDSALYLCASSLASYRDDYGYTFGSGTRLTVV.

This chain joins TRBV18 and TRBJ2-3, with 8 bases fitting TRBD1. Germline V lookup: CDR1 KGHSH, CDR2 LQKENI. This CDR3 region has 20 residues. The V segment lost 0 bases and the J segment 6 bases; nucleotides outside the gene matches: 20. The DNA of the CDR3 is TGTGCCAGCTCACCACCGGTAATAATACTCGGGACAGGCATACATGATACGCAGTATTTT. Its protein product is CASSPPVIILGTGIHDTQYF.

CDR3 loop: CASSSYPPRDEQYF. The CDR3 nucleotides are TGTGCCAGCAGCTCATACCCGCCCAGGGACGAGCAGTACTTC. The chain combines TRBV11-2 with TRBJ2-7; the D gene is possibly TRBD1 (5 bases). The CDR3 has 14 residues. Between the trimmed V and J ends, which lost 4 bases and 5 bases, there was a span of 15 bases. Germline V CDR1 and CDR2: SGHAT, FQNNGV.

In this sample, this clone turned up once. The chain uses TRBV6-6 and TRBJ2-5, with D perhaps TRBD2 (6 bases). The CDR3 is 12 amino acids. V lost 4 bases, J lost 3 bases, and 6 bases lay in between. CDR1 is MNHNY, CDR2 SVGAGI, per germline (reference sequence). CDR3 region: CASSWGEETQYF. CDR3 DNA: TGTGCCAGCAGTTGGGGGGAAGAGACCCAGTACTTC.

The V gene is TRBV7-9, the J gene TRBJ2-1; D is possibly TRBD2 (5 bases). CDR1 is SEHNR and CDR2 is FQNEAQ in the germline V gene (reference sequence). The CDR3 consists of 13 residues. The ends were cut back, 8 bases at V and 9 bases at J, with 17 bases in the middle. The CDR3 is CASFSSYLPEQFF. Written as DNA, the CDR3 is TGTGCCAGCTTCTCTAGCTATCTGCCTGAGCAGTTCTTC.

The rearrangement joins TRBV2 to TRBJ1-6; D gene unclear. The germline V and J ends were trimmed by 4 bases and 8 bases, with 12 bases remaining between them. This CDR3 has 14 amino acids. Germline V CDR1 and CDR2: SNHLY, FYNNEI. Written as DNA, the CDR3 is TGTGCCAGCAGTGTATCGTACGGGGATTCACCCCTCCACTTT. The encoded protein is CASSVSYGDSPLHF.

The chain has TRBV28 and TRBJ2-7; 7 nucleotides match TRBD2. The length of the CDR3 is 12 residues. V dropped 6 bases and J dropped 12; count of bases not matched to a gene: 11. Germline assignment: CDR1 MDHEN and CDR2 SYDVKM. CDR3 DNA: TGTGCCAGCAGGGATACGTCGGGCGGGGGGTACTTC. Residues: CASRDTSGGGYF.

The chain employs TRBV5-1 and TRBJ1-6, with 7 bases matching TRBD1. The CDR3 consists of 17 residues. The J segment lost 4 bases and the V segment lost 1 base, leaving 8 bases of the junction unmatched. Looked up from germline, CDR1 is SGHRS and CDR2 is YFSETQ. The CDR3 nucleotides are TGCGCCAGCAGCTTGAGTCAGAGGACAGGTTATAATTCACCCCTCCACTTT. It codes for CASSLSQRTGYNSPLHF.

The rearrangement uses TRBV19 and TRBJ2-2; 8 bases are shared with TRBD1. The V gene end was trimmed by 6 bases and the J gene end by 8 bases; junction bases not matched to a gene: 11. The CDR3 has 15 residues. CDR1 LNHDA and CDR2 SQIVND come from the germline V gene (reference sequence). DNA for the CDR3: TGTGCCAGTAGCAACCCGGGACAGGTCTATGGGGAGCTGTTTTTT. It specifies CASSNPGQVYGELFF.

The chain carries TRBV6-5 and TRBJ1-1; D possibly corresponds to TRBD1 (5 bases). Per germline, CDR1 MNHEY and CDR2 SVGAGI. There are 16 residues in the CDR3. V was cut by 0 bases and J by 6 bases, with 17 bases left in between. DNA for the CDR3: TGTGCCAGCAGTTACTCTGGACACCCAACTTCCCCTGAAGCTTTCTTT. As protein: CASSYSGHPTSPEAFF.

The sample holds a few counts of this clone. The genes are TRBV15 and TRBJ2-7; tentatively, D is TRBD2 (6 bases). The CDR3 covers 18 residues. The ends were cut back, 0 bases at V and 0 bases at J, with 18 bases in the middle. Per the germline V gene, CDR1 is LNHNV and CDR2 is YYDKDF (reference sequence). The CDR3: CATSRDLYSGGGSYEQYF. The CDR3 DNA reads as TGTGCCACCAGCAGAGATCTGTATTCCGGGGGAGGCTCCTACGAGCAGTACTTC.

The rearrangement links TRBV10-3 to TRBJ2-1; 13 bases are a match to TRBD2. V gave up 6 bases and J gave up 8 bases; unmatched junction bases: 16. This CDR3 region has 18 residues. CDR1 is ENHRY and CDR2 is SYGVKD in the germline V gene. The CDR3 loop is CAIRRTSGRQGSAYEQFF. Written as DNA, the CDR3 is TGTGCCATCAGGAGGACTAGCGGGAGACAGGGCTCGGCCTATGAGCAGTTCTTC.

This chain connects TRBV28 to TRBJ2-1, with 8 positions matching TRBD1. There are 16 residues in the CDR3. Germline loops: CDR1 MDHEN, CDR2 SYDVKM. With V trimmed by 6 bases and J by 6 bases, 13 bases remained unmatched. CDR3 coding DNA: TGTGCCAGCAGGGAAATGGACAGGGAAGGGTCCAATGAGCAGTTCTTC. Protein product: CASREMDREGSNEQFF.

The chain couples TRBV28 to TRBJ1-1; 7 nucleotides match TRBD1. Looked up from germline, CDR1 is MDHEN and CDR2 is SYDVKM. V trimming: 6 bases; J trimming: 2 bases; junction bases outside the gene matches: 12. The CDR3 is 16 residues long. CDR3 region: CASSLTGAYPNTEAFF. Written as DNA, the CDR3 is TGTGCCAGCAGCCTTACAGGGGCCTATCCCAACACTGAAGCTTTCTTT.

This rearrangement joins TRBV5-1 to TRBJ2-4; D is perhaps TRBD1 (6 bases). The CDR3 runs to 14 residues. CDR1 and CDR2 from the germline V gene are SGHRS and YFSETQ. V was pared by 4 bases and J by 1 base, with 9 bases between. CDR3 sequence reads: CASSPDRAKNIQYF. The CDR3 nucleotides are TGCGCCAGCAGCCCAGACAGGGCCAAAAACATTCAGTACTTC.

The chain is built from TRBV7-9 and TRBJ1-6; D possibly corresponds to TRBD1 (6 bases). The CDR3 runs to 13 residues. Trimming left V 5 bases short and J 9 bases short, with 11 bases between. CDR1 is SEHNR and CDR2 is FQNEAQ in the germline V gene (reference sequence). The DNA of the CDR3 is TGTGCCAGCAGCCGGACAGCACTTTCACCCCTCCACTTT. It is translated as CASSRTALSPLHF. Complete variable domain (other parts from reference TRBV7-9 and TRBJ1-6): DTGVSQNPRHKITKRGQNVTFRCDPISEHNRLYWYRQTLGQGPEFLTYFQNEAQLEKSRLLSDRFSAERPKGSFSTLEIQRTEQGDSAMYLCASSRTALSPLHFGNGTRLTVT.

This chain joins TRBV28 and TRBJ1-2; no firm D call. The V end lost 7 bases, the J end lost 7 bases, and 10 bases lay between the germline ends. Germline CDR1 reads MDHEN; CDR2 reads SYDVKM. The CDR3 is 11 residues long. In DNA form, the CDR3 reads TGTGCCAGCACCCAAGGGAGTGGCTACACCTTC. Its protein is CASTQGSGYTF.

The chain carries TRBV28 and TRBJ2-3, with D maybe TRBD1 (5 bases). Germline assignment: CDR1 MDHEN and CDR2 SYDVKM. CDR3 length: 12 residues. The V and J ends lost 10 bases and 3 bases respectively, with 11 bases between them. In DNA form, the CDR3 reads TGTGCCATCCAAGGGGTTACAGATACGCAGTATTTT. Translating gives CAIQGVTDTQYF.

The rearrangement links TRBV6-5 to TRBJ2-7; D may be TRBD2 (5 bases). CDR1 MNHEY and CDR2 SVGAGI come from the germline V gene. The CDR3 extends over 13 amino acids. V was clipped by 5 bases and J by 6 bases, with 14 bases between them. The CDR3 loop is CASSNSPGGEQYF. CDR3 DNA sequence: TGTGCCAGCAGTAATAGCCCTGGAGGCGAGCAGTACTTC.

The chain couples TRBV5-1 to TRBJ2-7, with 15 bases lining up with TRBD2. CDR3 length: 15 amino acids. The germline gives CDR1 SGHRS, CDR2 YFSETQ. Trimming removed 0 bases from V and 6 bases from J; junction bases left unmatched: 1. DNA of the CDR3: TGCGCCAGCAGCTTGGTGGGACTAGCGGGAGGCGAGCAGTACTTC. Its protein is CASSLVGLAGGEQYF.

V gene TRBV7-2 combines with J gene TRBJ2-5, with TRBD1 matching over 12 bases. CDR1 is SGHTA and CDR2 is FQGNSA in the germline V gene. This CDR3 region has 15 residues. J lost 5 bases, V lost 4 bases, and 5 bases had no gene match. Here the CDR3 DNA reads TGTGCCAGCAGCTCGGGACAGGGGGCGGGGGAGACCCAGTACTTC. Residues: CASSSGQGAGETQYF. Filled out from reference TRBV7-2 and TRBJ2-5, the complete variable domain reads GAGVSQSPSNKVTEKGKDVELRCDPISGHTALYWYRQSLGQGLEFLIYFQGNSAPDKSGLPSDRFSAERTGGSVSTLTIQRTQQEDSAVYLCASSSGQGAGETQYFGPGTRLLVL.

V is TRBV7-2 and J is TRBJ1-4; TRBD1 agrees at 7 bases. Unmatched junction bases numbered 9, after V lost 5 bases and J lost 3 bases. The CDR3 runs to 16 residues. Germline V gives CDR1 SGHTA, CDR2 FQGNSA. This CDR3 reads CASSRDTGVSNEKLFF. For the CDR3, the DNA is TGTGCCAGCAGCCGTGATACAGGGGTATCTAATGAAAAACTGTTTTTT. The entire variable domain, with the rest obtained from reference TRBV7-2 and TRBJ1-4, is as follows: GAGVSQSPSNKVTEKGKDVELRCDPISGHTALYWYRQSLGQGLEFLIYFQGNSAPDKSGLPSDRFSAERTGGSVSTLTIQRTQQEDSAVYLCASSRDTGVSNEKLFFGSGTQLSVL.